This passage covers 14 T cell receptor beta chains from one sample sequenced in a study of blood T cells in healthy people across ages. A sample-barcoded 5' primer and a J-beta primer mix were used in a second PCR of about 7 to 12 cycles. TCRdb reprocessed the 5' RACE reads via MiXCR and lists one record per CDR3 protein. The sample records over a million distinct CDR3 sequences, 40% to 50% being singletons. Sequencing input: blood. These TCRs come from a woman aged 55-69 years in good health.

In this sample, this clonotype turned up a few times. CDR3 sequence (DNA): TGTGCCAGCAGCTTCATGGGACAGGGGATCCCGGGCAACTCTGGGGCCAACGTCCTGACTTTC. This gives the protein CASSFMGQGIPGNSGANVLTF. The chain uses TRBV5-5 and TRBJ2-6, with 10 positions matching TRBD1. The CDR3 sequence is 21 residues long. Germline assignment: CDR1 SGHKS and CDR2 YYEKEE (reference sequence). J gave up 0 bases and V 2 bases, and 14 bases lay outside the gene matches.

The V gene is TRBV4-1, the J gene TRBJ2-7; 7 nucleotides align to TRBD1. The CDR3 extends over 16 amino acids. Germline V gives CDR1 MGHRA, CDR2 YSYEKL. Trimming cost V 4 bases and J 2 bases; bases outside gene matches: 11. CDR3 sequence: CASSLRTPGQTYEQYF. Written as DNA, the CDR3 is TGCGCCAGCAGCCTACGAACCCCGGGACAGACCTACGAGCAGTACTTC.

This sequence joins TRBV4-2 and TRBJ2-7; D gene unclear. The CDR3 is 14 amino acids. The germline gives CDR1 LGHNA, CDR2 YNFKEQ. Trimming took 2 bases from V and 4 from J, leaving 12 bases between them. CDR3 amino acids: CASSQPGQLYEQYF. CDR3 DNA: TGTGCCAGCAGCCAACCCGGCCAGCTATACGAGCAGTACTTC.

The chain combines TRBV29-1 with TRBJ2-1; TRBD2 aligns across 15 bases. V lost 6 bases and J lost 4; bases outside the gene matches: 7. Germline CDR1 SQVTM, CDR2 ANQGSEA. This CDR3 is 16 amino acids long. Here the CDR3 DNA reads TGCAGCGTCGTTGGGACTAGCGGGAGGAGGTACAATGAGCAGTTCTTC. Its protein is CSVVGTSGRRYNEQFF.

This clonotype was seen more than once but under ten times. The gene calls are TRBV20-1 and TRBJ2-3, with 8 bases matching TRBD1. The length of the CDR3 is 13 residues. Trimming at V came to 6 bases and at J to 2 bases, leaving 4 bases not matched to a gene. Germline V gene sequence: CDR1 DFQATT, CDR2 SNEGSKA (reference sequence). CDR3 sequence reads: CSAHRGDTDTQYF. The DNA for the CDR3 is TGCAGTGCCCACAGGGGGGACACAGATACGCAGTATTTT.

The chain joins TRBV7-3 to TRBJ2-7; D is ambiguous. V was cut by 2 bases and J by 6 bases, with 8 bases left in between. From germline, CDR1 is SGHTA and CDR2 FQGTGA. This CDR3 has 12 amino acids. This CDR3 is CASSLGRSEQYF. CDR3 nucleotide sequence: TGTGCCAGCAGCTTAGGCAGATCCGAGCAGTACTTC.

The J gene is TRBJ2-4, the V gene TRBV6-6; 7 positions match TRBD1. Germline CDR1 MNHNY, CDR2 SVGAGI (reference sequence). Unmatched junction bases numbered 5, after V lost 6 bases and J lost 0 bases. CDR3 length: 15 residues. The DNA for the CDR3 is TGTGCCAGCAGACAGACAGGGCTAGCCAAAAACATTCAGTACTTC. It codes for CASRQTGLAKNIQYF.

This chain links TRBV20-1 with TRBJ2-2, with 8 bases that match TRBD1. Per germline, CDR1 DFQATT and CDR2 SNEGSKA (reference sequence). After removal of 0 bases from V and 0 bases from J, the junction contained 9 bases not matched to a gene. The CDR3 extends over 18 amino acids. CDR3 amino acids: CSARDHSAGGANTGELFF. CDR3 in DNA: TGCAGTGCTAGAGATCATTCAGCAGGGGGCGCGAACACCGGGGAGCTGTTTTTT.

This clonotype was counted between two and nine times. V usage is TRBV24-1 and J usage is TRBJ2-3; tentatively, D is TRBD2 (5 bases). V lost 6 bases to trimming and J lost 7 bases, with 16 bases between them. The CDR3 runs to 14 residues. Germline CDR1 KGHDR, CDR2 SFDVKD. The CDR3, as DNA: TGTGCCACCAGTTGGTGGTCGGGGTTATATACGCAGTATTTT. Translated: CATSWWSGLYTQYF.

V is TRBV28 and J is TRBJ1-2, with 8 bases that match TRBD1. Germline lookup yields CDR1 MDHEN and CDR2 SYDVKM. The CDR3 consists of 14 residues. Trimming took 2 bases from V and 4 from J; bases not matched to a gene: 3. The CDR3 sequence is CASSLQGAFYGYTF. CDR3 DNA sequence: TGTGCCAGCAGTTTACAGGGGGCTTTCTATGGCTACACCTTC.

V gene TRBV2 combines with J gene TRBJ2-1; no firm D call. With the DNA end fitting TRBJ2-7 better, the J assignment may be wrong. The CDR3 is 12 residues long. Germline V lookup: CDR1 SNHLY, CDR2 FYNNEI. CDR3 in amino acids: CASSEIGNEQYF. The DNA of the CDR3 is TGTGCCAGCAGTGAAATAGGAAATGAGCAGTACTTC.

This clonotype was seen a few times. V and J are TRBV4-1 and TRBJ1-1; D perhaps matches TRBD1 (6 bases). Germline assignment: CDR1 MGHRA and CDR2 YSYEKL. The CDR3 is 14 residues long. V was clipped by 2 bases and J by 1 base, with 8 bases between them. The CDR3 is CASSQSRGNTEAFF. In DNA, the CDR3 is TGCGCCAGCAGCCAATCCAGGGGGAACACTGAAGCTTTCTTT.

The V gene is TRBV13, the J gene TRBJ2-1, with TRBD1 identical over 9 bases. The CDR3 loop spans 16 amino acids. The V gene end was trimmed by 2 bases and the J gene end by 9 bases; junction bases not matched to a gene: 11. CDR1 and CDR2 (germline): PRHDT, FYEKMQ (reference sequence). The CDR3 loop reads CASSLSGDRVRSEQFF. The DNA of the CDR3 is TGTGCCAGCAGCTTAAGCGGGGACAGGGTGCGGAGTGAGCAGTTCTTC. The whole variable domain, remainder taken from reference TRBV13 and TRBJ2-1, is AAGVIQSPRHLIKEKRETATLKCYPIPRHDTVYWYQQGPGQDPQFLISFYEKMQSDKGSIPDRFSAQQFSDYHSELNMSSLELGDSALYFCASSLSGDRVRSEQFFGPGTRLTVL.

The chain carries TRBV27 and TRBJ2-1, with D possibly matching TRBD1 (5 bases). V lost 0 bases and J 4 bases, leaving 13 bases between the germline ends. CDR1 and CDR2 (germline): MNHEY, SMNVEV (reference sequence). The length of the CDR3 is 16 residues. The CDR3 protein is CASSLSTGATYNEQFF. The DNA for the CDR3 is TGTGCCAGCAGTTTATCGACTGGGGCAACATACAATGAGCAGTTCTTC.